This passage covers 16 T cell receptor beta chains from one sample sequenced in a study of vaccination and CD4 T cells after COVID-19. Treatment meaning: roughly ten-day PBMC culture with coronavirus spike peptide pools or control peptides (ViraFEST assay). The antigens for these receptors are not known. Cultured CD4+ T cells had their DNA profiled by the Oncomine TCR Beta short-read assay. TCRdb re-called the PCR reads through MiXCR, storing one row per CDR3 protein. The sample carries just under 20,000 distinct CDR3 sequences, about 56% recorded once. The sequenced sample was CD4+ T cells from blood, cultured in vitro. The receptors originated from a human donor who had recovered from COVID-19.

The chain carries TRBV6-2 or TRBV6-3 and TRBJ1-1; tentatively, D is TRBD1 (6 bases). Deletions cut 0 bases from V and 3 bases from J, with 14 bases between. Germline-derived CDR1 and CDR2 are MNHEY and SVGEGT. This CDR3 region has 16 residues. DNA for the CDR3: TGTGCCAGCAGTTACTCCTCGCGGGGGGCGGACACTGAAGCTTTCTTT. Translated, it gives CASSYSSRGADTEAFF.

This clonotype was recorded only once. The chain employs TRBV19 and TRBJ2-2, with D perhaps TRBD1 (5 bases). CDR1 is LNHDA, CDR2 SQIVND, per germline (reference sequence). The CDR3 totals 16 residues. Between the trimmed V and J ends, which lost 3 bases and 2 bases, there was a span of 13 bases. In nucleotides, the CDR3 is TGTGCCAGTAGTATCCCGGACAACTCAAACACCGGGGAGCTGTTTTTT. Protein sequence: CASSIPDNSNTGELFF. The full variable domain, completed using reference TRBV19 and TRBJ2-2, is DGGITQSPKYLFRKEGQNVTLSCEQNLNHDAMYWYRQDPGQGLRLIYYSQIVNDFQKGDIAEGYSVSREKKESFPLTVTSAQKNPTAFYLCASSIPDNSNTGELFFGEGSRLTVL.

This clonotype was observed a handful of times. This chain uses TRBV6-1 with TRBJ1-1; D is uncertain. This CDR3 region has 12 residues. The ends were cut back, 5 bases at V and 5 bases at J, with 9 bases in the middle. Germline values: CDR1 MNHNS, CDR2 SASEGT. CDR3: CASSTDTTEAFF. The DNA of the CDR3 is TGTGCCAGCAGTACAGACACGACTGAAGCTTTCTTT.

This chain uses TRBV20-1 with TRBJ1-2; D not certain. Trimming left V 6 bases short and J 6 bases short, with 14 bases between. The CDR3 totals 12 residues. The V gene's germline CDR1 is DFQATT and CDR2 SNEGSKA (reference sequence). The CDR3 sequence: CSAGGRFNGYTF. CDR3 bases: TGCAGTGCCGGCGGACGTTTCAATGGCTACACCTTC.

This sequence joins TRBV12-3 or TRBV12-4 and TRBJ2-7; possible D gene TRBD1, 5 bases. V gave up 3 bases and J gave up 2 bases, with 5 bases separating them. The CDR3 length is 12 residues. In nucleotides, the CDR3 is TGTGCCAGCAGTTTCAGGGCCTACGAGCAGTACTTC. Encoded protein: CASSFRAYEQYF.

This clonotype has just a few counts. Here the CDR3 DNA reads TGTGCCAGCAGTGAAAGCCAGGCCACAGATACGCAGTATTTT. The encoded protein is CASSESQATDTQYF. The rearrangement joins TRBV25-1 to TRBJ2-3; D not certain. CDR3 length: 14 amino acids. Germline CDR1 reads MGHDK; CDR2 reads SYGVNS. Trimming removed 2 bases from V and 2 bases from J, with 8 bases in between. The whole variable domain, filled in from reference TRBV25-1 and TRBJ2-3, reads EADIYQTPRYLVIGTGKKITLECSQTMGHDKMYWYQQDPGMELHLIHYSYGVNSTEKGDLSSESTVSRIRTEHFPLTLESARPSHTSQYLCASSESQATDTQYFGPGTRLTVL.

This clonotype was picked up one time. The gene calls are TRBV29-1 and TRBJ2-1; D is perhaps TRBD2 (5 bases). Germline V gene lookup returns CDR1 SQVTM and CDR2 ANQGSEA. This CDR3 has 13 amino acids. V was trimmed by 3 bases and J by 9 bases, leaving 15 bases between them. CDR3 sequence: CSVERAQLGEQFF. Written as DNA, the CDR3 is TGCAGCGTTGAGAGGGCCCAACTGGGTGAGCAGTTCTTC.

This clonotype was observed a few times. The rearrangement links TRBV19 to TRBJ1-5; TRBD1 agrees at 8 bases. The V segment lost 6 bases and the J segment 1 base; nucleotides outside the gene matches: 5. The CDR3 extends over 15 amino acids. In germline, CDR1 is LNHDA, CDR2 SQIVND (reference sequence). In nucleotides, the CDR3 is TGTGCCAGTAGAACGACAGGGGCAAGCAATCAGCCCCAGCATTTT. This sequence encodes CASRTTGASNQPQHF.

J is TRBJ1-1 and V is TRBV7-6, with D unresolved. The CDR3 covers 13 residues. The germline V gene has CDR1 SGHVS and CDR2 FNYEAQ. Trimming took 4 bases from V and 1 from J, leaving 7 bases between them. CDR3 region: CASSYQPNTEAFF. For the CDR3, the DNA is TGTGCCAGCAGCTATCAGCCGAACACTGAAGCTTTCTTT.

This clonotype appeared a few times. The V gene is TRBV12-3 or TRBV12-4, the J gene TRBJ1-5, with 7 bases that match TRBD1. The CDR3 covers 15 residues. V dropped 5 bases and J dropped 5; count of bases not matched to a gene: 9. CDR3: CASSNRGVGHQPQHF. The DNA for the CDR3 is TGTGCCAGCAGTAACAGGGGAGTTGGGCATCAGCCCCAGCATTTT.

The J gene is TRBJ2-7, the V gene TRBV7-8; tentative D call: TRBD2 (6 bases). Germline assignment: CDR1 SGHVS and CDR2 FQNEAQ. The V gene lost 2 bases and the J gene lost 6 bases, with 11 bases spanning the gap. The CDR3 spans 13 residues. The CDR3 DNA sequence: TGTGCCAGCAGCTTAAGCGGGTTCAGCGAGCAGTACTTC. Translating gives CASSLSGFSEQYF.

This clonotype has a handful of counts. This rearrangement joins TRBV28 to TRBJ2-2, with D possibly matching TRBD2 (5 bases). There are 15 residues in the CDR3. Looked up from germline, CDR1 is MDHEN and CDR2 is SYDVKM. The V gene lost 6 bases and the J gene lost 5 bases, with 16 bases spanning the gap. In DNA, the CDR3 is TGTGCCAGCAGGGGCGGAGGCTTCACTACCGGGGAGCTGTTTTTT. Translation gives CASRGGGFTTGELFF.

The chain has TRBV7-2 and TRBJ2-5; D possibly corresponds to TRBD1 (6 bases). The CDR3 length is 16 residues. Per germline, CDR1 SGHTA and CDR2 FQGNSA. Between the trimmed V and J ends, which lost 4 bases and 0 bases, there was a span of 15 bases. The chain's CDR3 is CASSYQGQMYQETQYF. In DNA, the CDR3 is TGTGCCAGCAGCTACCAGGGACAAATGTACCAAGAGACCCAGTACTTC.

The V and J genes are TRBV6-1 and TRBJ1-2; D is perhaps TRBD1 (5 bases). V was trimmed by 6 bases and J by 5 bases, leaving 13 bases between them. This CDR3 region has 13 residues. Per the germline V gene, CDR1 is MNHNS and CDR2 is SASEGT. The CDR3 nucleotides read TGTGCCAGCAGCTTATCCCCAGGGTATGGCTACACCTTC. It yields the protein CASSLSPGYGYTF.

The chain has TRBV20-1 and TRBJ2-1, with 10 nucleotides matching TRBD2. The CDR3 extends over 15 amino acids. Germline trimming cut 1 base from V and 3 bases from J; bases unmatched to any gene: 3. CDR1 is DFQATT and CDR2 is SNEGSKA in the germline V gene (reference sequence). The CDR3: CSARAIAGGYNEQFF. DNA for the CDR3: TGCAGTGCTAGAGCCATAGCGGGAGGCTACAATGAGCAGTTCTTC.

This clonotype occurred a few times. This chain joins TRBV19 and TRBJ2-3, with D possibly matching TRBD2 (6 bases). The CDR3 sequence is 14 residues long. Germline values: CDR1 LNHDA, CDR2 SQIVND (reference sequence). Trimming took 6 bases from V and 6 from J, leaving 16 bases between them. The CDR3 nucleotides are TGTGCCAGTAGCAACTACCGGGGGTCGGATACGCAGTATTTT. It specifies CASSNYRGSDTQYF.